This TCR beta chain comes out of a study of graft-versus-host responses after intestinal transplantation. The overall study: Each recipient received anti-thymocyte globulin induction, then tacrolimus and steroids for around three years.

Clones were sequenced by immunoSEQ multiplex PCR, and TCRdb holds only the in-frame ones, with some missing. The sample holds 130,000 to 150,000 clones, 80% to 95% seen once. V trimming: 5 bases; J trimming: 7 bases; junction bases outside the gene matches: 7. There are 15 residues in the CDR3. The germline gives CDR1 SGHAT, CDR2 FQNNGV. This clone was detected only a few times. Its specificity is unknown. Study results and caveats: Allograft clonal ratios (graft-versus-host to host-versus-graft) were high in patients who had graft-donor T cell macrochimerism. GvH clones turned up in recipient marrow; some had shown up first in ileum or blood.

Sequenced here: unstimulated CD4+ T cells sorted from spleen or lymph node cells, sampled before intestinal transplant. This sequence originates from a human donor who received an intestinal transplant. V gene TRBV11-2 combines with J gene TRBJ2-3; the match to TRBD1 covers 12 bases. DNA of the CDR3: TGTGCCAGCAGCCGGGACAGGGGGCATACCTATACGCAGTATTTT. Its translation: CASSRDRGHTYTQYF.